Below, 30 T cell receptor beta chains from the same sample are listed, as sequenced in a study of tumor-infiltrating lymphocytes in primary liver carcinoma. From about 0.45 ug total RNA, TCR beta cDNA was generated with a primer in the constant region. Three nested multiplex PCR rounds, a slightly modified ARM-PCR method, built the TCR beta libraries. In the first two PCR rounds, TRBV1-TRBV30 forward primers were paired with a C-beta reverse primer, and each round lasted roughly 10 cycles. TCRdb reprocessed the multiplex PCR reads via MiXCR and lists one record per CDR3 protein. Among 55,000 or so distinct CDR3 sequences, just over 70% were seen once, and the ten largest hold roughly three fifths. Co-extraction of both nucleic acids (RNA and DNA) used roughly 20-33 mg of unsorted bulk tissue. The specimen sequenced was liver tumor tissue from sampling region 2. Noted subset: tumor region T2, inferior pole. Receptor source: a man between 40 and 49 years old with primary liver carcinoma and hepatitis B virus infection.

There are a few counts of this clonotype. The chain links TRBV5-1 to TRBJ2-5; TRBD1 matches 10 bases. V trimming: 2 bases; J trimming: 1 base; junction bases outside the gene matches: 5. CDR1 SGHRS and CDR2 YFSETQ come from the germline V gene. The CDR3 extends over 16 amino acids. The DNA of the CDR3 is TGCGCCAGCAGCTTACGGACAGGGGGTCTCCAAGAGACCCAGTACTTC. The encoded protein is CASSLRTGGLQETQYF.

About this clonotype itself: A junction boundary mismatches the germline segment, possibly from a read error. The J gene is TRBJ2-5, the V gene TRBV5-6; perhaps D is TRBD1 or TRBD2 (6 bases each). The CDR3 consists of 13 residues. Germline assignment: CDR1 SGHDT and CDR2 YYEEEE. As DNA, the CDR3 is TGTGTCAGCGGCTTAGGGGGGCTAGAGACCCAGTACTTC. This translates into CVSGLGGLETQYF.

This clonotype occurred many times. This chain links TRBV5-1 with TRBJ2-1; TRBD2 matches at 9 bases. The germline V gene has CDR1 SGHRS and CDR2 YFSETQ. The ends lost 0 bases at V and 1 base at J; junction bases unmatched: 8. The CDR3 has 18 residues. The CDR3 sequence is CASSLDGSGSTSYNEQFF. DNA for the CDR3: TGCGCCAGCAGCTTGGACGGTAGCGGGAGTACGTCCTACAATGAGCAGTTCTTC.

The chain couples TRBV7-2 to TRBJ2-1; 7 bases are shared with TRBD2. V lost 0 bases and J lost 4; bases outside the gene matches: 12. This CDR3 is built from 18 residues. From germline, CDR1 is SGHTA and CDR2 FQGNSA. The CDR3, as DNA: TGTGCCAGCAGCTTAGCCCCCTTTCCTAGCGGAGGATACAATGAGCAGTTCTTC. Amino acid sequence: CASSLAPFPSGGYNEQFF.

Notes on this clonotype: As the CDR3 is not closed by the conserved phenylalanine or tryptophan, this likely results from a read error. The limits of the CDR3 on the DNA are not certain, so only TCRdb's listed CDR3 is given. The gene calls are TRBV6-2 or TRBV6-3 and TRBJ1-1; the D call of TRBD1 is as the table states it, not checked on the DNA. The CDR3 has 13 residues if both end residues are counted. From germline, CDR1 is MNHEY and CDR2 SVGEGT. CDR3 sequence reads: CASSSPLRTEAFL.

This clonotype was picked up many times. The V call is TRBV6-1, the J call TRBJ2-7; D is unresolved. Germline assignment: CDR1 MNHNS and CDR2 SASEGT. There are 12 residues in the CDR3. The V end was cut by 2 bases, the J end by 4 bases, with 6 bases between. The CDR3 DNA sequence: TGTGCCAGCAGTGAATCCGGTTACGAGCAGTACTTC. It is translated as CASSESGYEQYF.

The chain employs TRBV11-2 and TRBJ2-5, with D tentatively TRBD1 (5 bases). The germline CDR1 and CDR2 sequences are SGHAT and FQNNGV. The CDR3 loop spans 16 amino acids. The germline V and J ends were trimmed by 5 bases and 5 bases, with 21 bases remaining between them. In nucleotides, the CDR3 is TGTGCCAGCAGCCATACTCCTGGCAGGGCGAACGAGACCCAGTACTTC. Protein product: CASSHTPGRANETQYF.

A remark on this clonotype: Compared with germline, one end of the junction differs, possibly owing to a read error. The chain couples TRBV4-1 to TRBJ2-1; 7 bases line up with TRBD1. The CDR3 spans 15 residues. Germline CDR1 is MGHRA and CDR2 is YSYEKL. CDR3 nucleotide sequence: TGTGCCAGCAGCCAACCAGGGACAGCCTACAATGAGCAGTTCTTC. It encodes CASSQPGTAYNEQFF.

For this clonotype: A much larger clone is a single base away; this may be a read error. The V and J genes are TRBV7-9 and TRBJ2-7; D perhaps matches TRBD1 (5 bases). Germline V lookup: CDR1 SEHNR, CDR2 FQNEAQ (reference sequence). The CDR3 spans 11 residues. The CDR3, as DNA: TGTGCCAGCAGCTGGGGCTACAAGCAGTACTTC. Translating it yields CASSWGYKQYF.

About this clonotype itself: A read error may be the cause here, since a much bigger clone is one base away. The chain employs TRBV6-2 or TRBV6-3 and TRBJ1-5, with a weak D call TRBD1 (5 bases). The CDR3 extends over 14 amino acids. Germline V CDR1 and CDR2: MNHEY, SVGEGT. Deletions cut 7 bases from V and 5 bases from J, with 15 bases between. CDR3 sequence reads: CASTLVEGDQPQHF. CDR3 bases: TGTGCCAGCACCCTGGTGGAAGGGGATCAGCCCCAGCATTTT.

Remarks on this clonotype: The junction departs from the called germline gene at one end, perhaps through a read error. The genes are TRBV4-2 and TRBJ2-3, with a tentative D call TRBD2 (6 bases). The germline V gene has CDR1 LGHNA and CDR2 YNFKEQ. This CDR3 comprises 15 residues. This CDR3 is CARSHEVRRADTQYF. The CDR3 region has the DNA TGTGCCAGAAGCCACGAAGTTAGGAGGGCAGATACGCAGTATTTT.

With regard to this clonotype: The junction does not match germline at one end; this may be a read error. J is TRBJ2-7 and V is TRBV6-1, with D possibly being TRBD2 (6 bases). Germline CDR1 and CDR2: MNHNS and SASEGT. This CDR3 is 16 amino acids long. CDR3 loop: CASSTLEGWAAYEQYF. The CDR3 DNA is TGTGCCAGCAGTACCCTGGAGGGATGGGCCGCCTACGAACAGTACTTC.

About this clonotype itself: The germline gene is not matched at one end of the junction; a read error may be the cause. This sequence joins TRBV11-2 and TRBJ2-5; no reliable D call. There are 13 residues in the CDR3. Germline V gene lookup returns CDR1 SGHAT and CDR2 FQNNGV. CDR3 in DNA: TGTGCCAGCAGCTTAGTTCTGGAAGAAACCCACCACTTC. Translation: CASSLVLEETHHF. The full variable domain, in which reference TRBV11-2 and TRBJ2-5 provide the parts outside the CDR3, is EAGVAQSPRYKIIEKRQSVAFWCNPISGHATLYWYQQILGQGPKLLIQFQNNGVVDDSQLPKDRFSAERLKGVDSTLKIQPAKLEDSAVYLCASSLVLEETHHFGPGTRLLVL.

This clonotype was found once. The chain couples TRBV29-1 to TRBJ1-1; 9 nucleotides agree with TRBD1. This CDR3 has 15 amino acids. Germline lookup yields CDR1 SQVTM and CDR2 ANQGSEA. V was pared by 7 bases and J by 0 bases, with 9 bases of the junction left unmatched. CDR3 in amino acids: CSGTGGWGMNTEAFF. CDR3 bases: TGCAGCGGTACAGGGGGCTGGGGGATGAACACTGAAGCTTTCTTT.

This clonotype has at least ten counts. This chain joins TRBV12-3 or TRBV12-4 and TRBJ2-7; D is unresolved. The CDR3 loop spans 12 amino acids. Trimming shortened V by 6 bases and J by 2 bases, and 8 bases separated the two germline ends. Here the CDR3 reads CASSRTTYEQYF. Written as DNA, the CDR3 is TGTGCCAGCAGCCGGACGACCTACGAGCAGTACTTC.

Note on this clonotype: The junction shows a germline mismatch at one end, possibly a read error. The chain joins TRBV11-2 to TRBJ2-5, with D possibly called TRBD1 or TRBD2 (5 bases each). Germline V gene lookup returns CDR1 SGHAT and CDR2 FQNNGV. The CDR3 is made up of 16 amino acids. CDR3 sequence (DNA): TGCGCCAACAGCCAAACTCCTGGCTGGGGGAAAGAGATCCAGTACTTC. Translation: CANSQTPGWGKEIQYF.

Points on this clonotype: The missing conserved phenylalanine or tryptophan at the end of this CDR3 makes a read error likely. V gene TRBV6-5 combines with J gene TRBJ2-1, with TRBD1 matching 9 bases. Germline V gene data show CDR1 as MNHEY and CDR2 as SVGAGI. CDR3 length equals 15 residues. The CDR3 reads CASTNPGQGDNEQFI. In nucleotides, the CDR3 is TGTGCTAGCACCAACCCGGGACAGGGTGACAATGAGCAGTTCATC.

Remarks on this clonotype: A read error may account for a junction end that differs from germline. V gene TRBV11-3 combines with J gene TRBJ2-2, with TRBD2 matching 7 bases. Germline lookup yields CDR1 SGHNT and CDR2 YENEEA. The CDR3 runs 16 residues. CDR3 bases: TGTGCCACCAGCTTAGGACCAGCGGGACGGACTGGGGAGCTGTTTTTT. Its translation: CATSLGPAGRTGELFF.

With regard to this clonotype: One end of the junction fails to match germline, which may point to a read error. The chain joins TRBV4-2 to TRBJ2-3; tentative D call: TRBD2 (5 bases). The CDR3 is 18 residues long. The germline V gene encodes CDR1 LGHNA and CDR2 YNFKEQ. The DNA of the CDR3 is TGTGCCAGCAGCCAAGTGGCGCTTCTAGTGGGAGCTACAGAAACGCAGTATTTT. The encoded protein is CASSQVALLVGATETQYF.

The chain joins TRBV7-9 to TRBJ1-1, with unresolved D. The V gene lost 9 bases and the J gene lost 4 bases, with 21 bases spanning the gap. Germline-derived CDR1 and CDR2 are SEHNR and FQNEAQ (reference sequence). This CDR3 has 15 amino acids. DNA of the CDR3: TGTGCCAGAATCTCGTGGGTTTGGTGGGTCACTGAAGCTTTCTTT. Its translation is CARISWVWWVTEAFF.

Note on this clonotype: A much larger clone lies a single base off, so this may be a read error. The chain carries TRBV5-1 and TRBJ2-1; 8 bases are shared with TRBD2. This CDR3 spans 16 amino acids. CDR1 and CDR2 from the germline V gene are SGHRS and YFSETQ. Trimming at V came to 4 bases and at J to 8 bases, leaving 14 bases not matched to a gene. The DNA for the CDR3 is TGCGCCAGCAGCCCCTTAGCGGGGCCCGATGGGGATGAGCAGTTCTTC. Its protein is CASSPLAGPDGDEQFF.

As for this clonotype: No conserved phenylalanine or tryptophan ends this CDR3, so it is likely a read error. The chain recombines TRBV11-2 with TRBJ1-4; D is unresolved. Germline lookup yields CDR1 SGHAT and CDR2 FQNNGV. Trimming cost V 5 bases and J 13 bases, with 26 bases left between them. The length of the CDR3 is 16 residues. CDR3 loop: CASSKTPGGTNAILFL. The CDR3, as DNA: TGTGCCAGCAGCAAGACTCCAGGAGGAACAAATGCAATACTGTTTTTG.

A note on this clonotype: Compared with germline, one end of the junction differs, possibly owing to a read error. The chain joins TRBV5-1 to TRBJ2-1; D might be TRBD1 (6 bases). Germline V gene sequence: CDR1 SGHRS, CDR2 YFSETQ. There are 14 residues in the CDR3. CDR3 DNA: TGCGCCAGCAGCTTGTCCCTAAGGGACAATGTGCAGTTCTTC. It specifies CASSLSLRDNVQFF.

This clonotype was picked up many times. This chain links TRBV29-1 with TRBJ2-1; TRBD2 matches at 11 bases. The CDR3 sequence is 11 residues long. Germline values: CDR1 SQVTM, CDR2 ANQGSEA. After removal of 7 bases from V and 7 bases from J, the junction contained 0 bases not matched to a gene. CDR3 region: CSGTSGNEQFF. CDR3 bases: TGCAGCGGGACTAGCGGGAATGAGCAGTTCTTC.

The sample holds a few counts of this clonotype. A much bigger clone sits one base away, suggesting this may be a read error. The rearrangement uses TRBV10-3 and TRBJ1-6; possible D gene TRBD1, 5 bases. V lost 4 bases, J lost 8 bases, and 12 bases lay in between. This CDR3 comprises 14 residues. From germline, CDR1 is ENHRY and CDR2 SYGVKD. The CDR3 spells CAISVQGWDSPLHF. Written as DNA, the CDR3 is TGTGCCATCAGTGTTCAGGGATGGGATTCACCCCTCCACTTT.

The rearrangement uses TRBV6-5 and TRBJ2-3, with a weak D call TRBD2 (5 bases). The V end lost 7 bases, the J end lost 4 bases, and 15 bases lay between the germline ends. Per the germline V gene, CDR1 is MNHEY and CDR2 is SVGAGI. The CDR3 totals 14 residues. DNA of the CDR3: TGTGCCAGCATCAGATTATCGGGGTCAGATACGCAGTATTTT. Its translation is CASIRLSGSDTQYF.

In this sample, this clonotype turned up many times. This sequence joins TRBV29-1 and TRBJ2-5; 7 nucleotides align to TRBD1. This CDR3 has 13 residues. Germline V CDR1 and CDR2: SQVTM, ANQGSEA. V lost 5 bases to trimming and J lost 5 bases; unmatched junction nucleotides: 8. For the CDR3, the DNA is TGCAGCGTTCGGGACAGTCCTCGGGAGACCCAGTACTTC. This gives the protein CSVRDSPRETQYF.

This clonotype appeared a single time. The conserved phenylalanine or tryptophan normally closing the CDR3 is absent here, so this likely arose from a read error. The J gene is TRBJ2-7, the V gene TRBV6-6; 9 bases agree with TRBD1. With 2 bases clipped from V and 6 bases from J, the junction kept 5 bases outside the gene matches. Germline CDR1 is MNHNY and CDR2 is SVGAGI (reference sequence). The CDR3 is 14 residues long. In nucleotides, the CDR3 is TGTGCCAGCAGTTACGACAGGGGGGGCCCCGAGCAGTACCTC. Translating gives CASSYDRGGPEQYL.

This clonotype occurred once. The germline gene is not matched at one end of the junction; a read error may be the cause. The chain recombines TRBV11-2 with TRBJ2-1, with 9 bases lining up with TRBD2. CDR1 is SGHAT and CDR2 is FQNNGV in the germline V gene. The CDR3 has 19 amino acids. CDR3 loop: CTSSLDLTSGYPPNNEKFF. The CDR3 nucleotides read TGTACCAGCAGCTTAGATTTAACTAGCGGGTATCCCCCCAACAATGAGAAGTTCTTC.

A word on this clonotype: Without the conserved terminal phenylalanine or tryptophan, this CDR3 likely stems from a read error. The chain employs TRBV11-2 and TRBJ2-2; possible D gene TRBD2, 6 bases. In germline, CDR1 is SGHAT, CDR2 FQNNGV. This CDR3 comprises 17 residues. CDR3 DNA: TGTGCCAGCAACCTAGCATTAGGAGGGGCGAACACCCGGGAGCTGTTTTTA. This translates into CASNLALGGANTRELFL.